Listed below are T cell receptor beta chains from one sample, sequenced in a study of shared clonotypes between healthy human individuals. Data came from immunoSEQ multiplex PCR; TCRdb stores just in-frame clones and leaves some out. The data show hundreds of thousands of clones, 70% to 80% seen once. The sequenced sample was PBMCs. The source of these receptors is a woman aged 40 to 55 in good health. Some clones in this sample may be carry-over from other donors' samples. Both conserved end residues are trimmed from each CDR3. The order of the fields is CDR3 protein, J gene, V gene.

CDR3: ASSAAGGQYNEQF; J: TRBJ2-1; V: TRBV9
CDR3: ASSREGTVSSYEQY; J: TRBJ2-7; V: TRBV4-1
CDR3: ASCDTSGNTIY; J: TRBJ1-3; V: TRBV28
CDR3: ASSSEGGYGTDTQY; J: TRBJ2-3; V: TRBV9
CDR3: ASSAGASGFHEQY; J: TRBJ2-7; V: TRBV9
CDR3: ASSVTGTGNNEQF; J: TRBJ2-1; V: TRBV5-1
CDR3: ATSPWQGHEQY; J: TRBJ2-7; V: TRBV15
CDR3: ASSSGVLPYEQY; J: TRBJ2-7; V: TRBV5-1
CDR3: ASSLTPGGFGEGQY; J: TRBJ2-7; V: TRBV28
CDR3: SVEDRWEQF; J: TRBJ2-1; V: TRBV29-1
CDR3: ASSPLGPYNEQF; J: TRBJ2-1; V: TRBV6-6
CDR3: ASSDSWGGTGELF; J: TRBJ2-2; V: TRBV6-4
CDR3: ASSSPRGRGNEKLF; J: TRBJ1-4; V: TRBV6-5
CDR3: ASSLSQLDTQY; J: TRBJ2-3; V: TRBV28
CDR3: AWSSGRGLGQPQH; J: TRBJ1-5; V: TRBV30
CDR3: ASSMAAQETQY; J: TRBJ2-5; V: TRBV7-9
CDR3: ASSLAATNEKLF; J: TRBJ1-4; V: TRBV19
CDR3: ASSDLGQENSGANVLT; J: TRBJ2-6; V: TRBV5-6
CDR3: ATPYPDTQY; J: TRBJ2-3; V: TRBV5-1
CDR3: ASSLTSAKNIQY; J: TRBJ2-4; V: TRBV28
CDR3: ASSAGYSNSPLH; J: TRBJ1-6; V: TRBV6-1
CDR3: ASSPPGSYEQF; J: TRBJ2-1; V: TRBV10-2
CDR3: ASSVAGTSLGEQF; J: TRBJ2-1; V: TRBV9
CDR3: ASSLSSGRIYEQF; J: TRBJ2-1; V: TRBV28
CDR3: ASPTRDNYGYT; J: TRBJ1-2; V: TRBV7-9
CDR3: ASRYTGEETQY; J: TRBJ2-5; V: TRBV11-2
CDR3: ASSDSAGVYGYT; J: TRBJ1-2; V: TRBV6-4
CDR3: SITLQSTDTQY; J: TRBJ2-3; V: TRBV29-1
CDR3: ASSGRTGGYGYT; J: TRBJ1-2; V: TRBV5-4
CDR3: ASSFRKRRGETQY; J: TRBJ2-5; V: TRBV28
CDR3: ASSLQSNTGELF; J: TRBJ2-2; V: TRBV11-2
CDR3: ATSRGGESEKLF; J: TRBJ1-4; V: TRBV15
CDR3: AWSGLAVLEDEQF; J: TRBJ2-1; V: TRBV30